Following are 9 T cell receptor beta chains from one sample sequenced in a study of cytomegalovirus exposure and HLA in healthy donors. PCR used 60 Vbeta primers and 13 Jbeta primers. The data were produced by immunoSEQ multiplex PCR, yet TCRdb's version contains in-frame clones alone and is incomplete. The repertoire consists of some 67,000 clones, with approximately 78% occurring once and the leading ten covering roughly 2.9%. The sequenced material came from PBMCs. These receptors originate from a woman aged 25-40 years in good health and CMV-seronegative.

The V and J genes are TRBV27 and TRBJ1-3; possible D gene TRBD1, 5 bases. The CDR3 sequence is 13 residues long. V was trimmed by 6 bases and J by 4 bases, leaving 10 bases between them. CDR1 is MNHEY, CDR2 SMNVEV, per germline (reference sequence). The CDR3 spells CASRGGGGNTIYF. The CDR3 DNA is TGTGCCAGCAGGGGGGGTGGGGGAAACACCATATATTTT.

V usage is TRBV9 and J usage is TRBJ2-5, with TRBD2 as a possible D gene (6 bases). CDR1 is SGDLS, CDR2 YYNGEE, per germline. Trimming took off 2 bases at V and 2 bases at J, with 10 bases between the two ends. CDR3 length: 14 amino acids. The CDR3: CASSVRGEQETQYF. CDR3 bases: TGTGCCAGCAGCGTCCGCGGGGAACAAGAGACCCAGTACTTC.

The V and J genes are TRBV27 and TRBJ1-4; D gene uncertain. Germline CDR1 and CDR2: MNHEY and SMNVEV (reference sequence). Trimming shortened V by 6 bases and J by 4 bases, and 15 bases separated the two germline ends. This CDR3 spans 15 amino acids. CDR3 protein: CASRPTLVINEKLFF. CDR3 nucleotides: TGTGCCAGCAGGCCGACATTGGTGATTAATGAAAAACTGTTTTTT.

This clone was seen just once. The V and J genes are TRBV6-4 and TRBJ2-2; 8 nucleotides agree with TRBD2. Unmatched junction bases numbered 7, after V lost 6 bases and J lost 4 bases. The CDR3 has 15 amino acids. From germline, CDR1 is MRHNA and CDR2 SNTAGT. The CDR3 sequence: CASSLGGGRTGELFF. The CDR3 nucleotides are TGTGCCAGCAGCCTCGGGGGGGGCCGCACCGGGGAGCTGTTTTTT.

This clone was counted between two and nine times. This rearrangement joins TRBV7-2 to TRBJ2-7; 7 positions match TRBD1. Trimming removed 5 bases from V and 6 bases from J; junction bases left unmatched: 7. The germline V gene encodes CDR1 SGHTA and CDR2 FQGNSA. The CDR3 is made up of 13 amino acids. The CDR3: CASSPTTGLEQYF. DNA of the CDR3: TGTGCCAGCAGCCCAACGACAGGGCTCGAGCAGTACTTC.

This chain links TRBV5-4 with TRBJ2-5, with TRBD2 identical over 9 bases. This CDR3 region has 17 residues. V dropped 4 bases and J dropped 1; count of bases not matched to a gene: 11. CDR1 and CDR2 (germline): SGHNT, YYREEE (reference sequence). The CDR3: CASSPPSGGLAQETQYF. The CDR3 nucleotides are TGTGCCAGCAGCCCCCCGAGCGGGGGGCTTGCCCAAGAGACCCAGTACTTC.

This clone was recorded only once. The chain employs TRBV11-3 and TRBJ2-5, with no clear D. Looked up from germline, CDR1 is SGHNT and CDR2 is YENEEA. V lost 1 base and J lost 1, with 7 bases in between. CDR3 size: 14 residues. The CDR3 is CASSLVASQETQYF. The CDR3 nucleotides read TGTGCCAGCAGCTTAGTGGCTAGCCAAGAGACCCAGTACTTC.

This chain connects TRBV11-3 to TRBJ2-3, with 13 bases matching TRBD2. The CDR3 loop spans 17 amino acids. Trimming removed 8 bases from V and 4 bases from J; junction bases left unmatched: 12. Germline CDR1 SGHNT, CDR2 YENEEA. The CDR3, as DNA: TGTGCCAGCCACAAGGTCGGGACTAGCGGGGAGTCAGATACGCAGTATTTT. Amino acid sequence: CASHKVGTSGESDTQYF.

The CDR3 nucleotides are TGCGCCAGCATCCGGGACAGAGGCTACGAGCAGTACTTC. This codes for CASIRDRGYEQYF. The gene calls are TRBV10-2 and TRBJ2-7, with TRBD1 matching over 7 bases. V was pared by 7 bases and J by 3 bases, with 6 bases of the junction left unmatched. The germline V gene encodes CDR1 WSHSY and CDR2 SAAADI. CDR3 length: 13 residues.